Detailed here is one T cell receptor beta chain. The V end was cut by 4 bases, the J end by 5 bases, with 14 bases between. The CDR3 runs 14 residues. This record comes from a study of CD8+ T cells in alopecia areata. Study details: Dosing spanned 6 to 18 months on tofacitinib, then 6 months off drug.

This sample's treatment: oral pan-JAK inhibitor, 5-10 mg twice daily. Obtained from alopecia areata patients were lesional scalp punch biopsies along with peripheral blood. RNA extraction and reverse transcription yielded cDNA as sequencing template. Measured with immunoSEQ multiplex PCR; TCRdb has only the in-frame clones, and not every one. The top ten clones hold over 2.5% of a sample with about 210,000 clones, roughly two fifths of them seen once. V gene TRBV23-1 combines with J gene TRBJ2-5; D possibly corresponds to TRBD2 (6 bases). TRBV23-1 is annotated as an ORF whose role is uncertain. The source was CD4+ T cells sorted from blood, collected around week 36, from a patient treated with tofacitinib. The TCR originated in a human donor with alopecia areata. The DNA for the CDR3 is TGCGCCAGCAGTCTTACGGGAGCGTCTGAGACCCAGTACTTC. It translates to CASSLTGASETQYF.